This T cell receptor (beta chain) stems from a study of T-cell memory formation after mild COVID-19. Study-level points and caveats: The study found balanced CD4/CD8 in clones contracting day 15 to 85 and a CD4+ lean in later expanders.

There are 17 residues in the CDR3. J was trimmed by 2 bases and V by 2 bases; bases with no gene match: 12. Germline CDR1 and CDR2: MGHRA and YSYEKL. Points on this clonotype: What it binds is not known.

In TCRdb, the 5' RACE reads were re-called with MiXCR into one record per CDR3 protein. Seen here are 410,000 or so distinct CDR3 sequences, less than 25% observed once, and the top ten hold around 13%. V is TRBV4-1 and J is TRBJ2-7; 7 bases match TRBD1. Sequencing was done on a sample of PBMCs or a T cell subset sorted from them (not recorded which). The TCR originated in an adult woman who had mild COVID-19 (a few samples of this study predate the infection). Cell type and time point are not known. In nucleotides, the CDR3 is TGCGCCAGCAGCCAATACTCTGGGGCACAGGGGACCTACGAGCAGTACTTC. Translation gives CASSQYSGAQGTYEQYF.